One sample yielded the 8 T cell receptor beta chains listed below, sequenced in a study of shared clonotypes between healthy human individuals. Sequenced by immunoSEQ multiplex PCR; TCRdb stores in-frame clones only, minus some. The sample carries 2 million to 2.5 million clones, 80% to 95% recorded once. Sequencing input: naive CD4+ T cells from PBMCs. Specified subset: CD45RA+ positively selected. These receptor sequences come from a man between 18 and 29 years old in good health. Some clones in this sample may be carry-over from other donors' samples.

The chain recombines TRBV28 with TRBJ1-2; the match to TRBD1 covers 10 bases. V was pared by 6 bases and J by 4 bases, with 8 bases of the junction left unmatched. Germline V gene lookup returns CDR1 MDHEN and CDR2 SYDVKM. The length of the CDR3 is 15 residues. Here the CDR3 DNA reads TGTGCCAGCAGCACTACCGGGACAGGGGTCTATGGCTACACCTTC. Amino acid sequence: CASSTTGTGVYGYTF.

V is TRBV30 and J is TRBJ1-2, with 9 bases identical to TRBD1. Looked up from germline, CDR1 is GTSNPN and CDR2 is SVGIG (reference sequence). V lost 8 bases to trimming and J lost 4 bases; unmatched junction nucleotides: 8. This CDR3 has 13 residues. The CDR3 DNA follows: TGTGCCCTTCAGACAGGGGGTGGCTATGGCTACACCTTC. It specifies CALQTGGGYGYTF.

In this sample, this clone turned up once. At the DNA level, this CDR3 is encoded by other sequences in the same sample as well. This chain links TRBV6-5 with TRBJ1-2; tentative D call: TRBD1 (5 bases). The CDR3 is 13 amino acids. Germline assignment: CDR1 MNHEY and CDR2 SVGAGI. V lost 5 bases, J lost 5 bases, and 12 bases lay in between. CDR3 loop: CASSPREGYGYTF. The CDR3 DNA is TGTGCCAGCAGTCCCCGTGAGGGGTATGGCTACACCTTC.

V is TRBV2 and J is TRBJ2-1; D gene unclear. Trimming took off 3 bases at V and 3 bases at J, with 9 bases between the two ends. The CDR3 sequence is 14 residues long. Germline-derived CDR1 and CDR2 are SNHLY and FYNNEI. CDR3 residues: CASSESAGYNEQFF. The CDR3 nucleotides are TGTGCCAGCAGTGAGTCCGCCGGCTACAATGAGCAGTTCTTC.

The chain couples TRBV21-1 to TRBJ2-5; the table's D call, TRBD1, has no DNA check behind it. TRBV21-1 has pseudogene status. The CDR3 sequence is 15 residues long. Here the CDR3 reads CASSGPPQGRETQYF. The CDR3 DNA reads as TGTGCCAGCAGTGGGCCCCCTCAGGGTCGAGAGACCCAGTACTTC.

This clone was recorded once. The rearrangement links TRBV18 to TRBJ2-3; a weak D match, TRBD2 (5 bases). CDR1 and CDR2 (germline): KGHSH, LQKENI. The CDR3 loop spans 14 amino acids. V lost 5 bases and J 1 base, leaving 10 bases between the germline ends. For the CDR3, the DNA is TGTGCCAGCTCATTCGGGGTAGGCACAGATACGCAGTATTTT. Translating it yields CASSFGVGTDTQYF. The variable domain in full, with the rest retrieved from reference TRBV18 and TRBJ2-3, is NAGVMQNPRHLVRRRGQEARLRCSPMKGHSHVYWYRQLPEEGLKFMVYLQKENIIDESGMPKERFSAEFPKEGPSILRIQQVVRGDSAAYFCASSFGVGTDTQYFGPGTRLTVL.

For this clone: This CDR3 is also generated by other DNA sequences in the sample. V gene TRBV2 combines with J gene TRBJ2-5; D remains unclear. V lost 4 bases, J lost 2 bases, and 2 bases lay in between. Germline loops: CDR1 SNHLY, CDR2 FYNNEI. There are 11 residues in the CDR3. The CDR3 region has the DNA TGTGCCAGCAGTGCACAAGAGACCCAGTACTTC. Residues: CASSAQETQYF.

This sequence joins TRBV7-6 and TRBJ2-3, with a possible D match to TRBD1 (5 bases). Trimming pared 6 bases from V and 6 bases from J, leaving 10 bases between. Germline lookup yields CDR1 SGHVS and CDR2 FNYEAQ. The length of the CDR3 is 12 residues. CDR3 amino acids: CASSSNRDTQYF. CDR3 DNA sequence: TGTGCCAGCAGTTCGAACAGGGATACGCAGTATTTT. Supplemented by reference TRBV7-6 and TRBJ2-3, the full variable domain reads GAGVSQSPRYKVTKRGQDVALRCDPISGHVSLYWYRQALGQGPEFLTYFNYEAQQDKSGLPNDRFSAERPEGSISTLTIQRTEQRDSAMYRCASSSNRDTQYFGPGTRLTVL.